These T cell receptor beta chains were read from a single sample in a study of T cells after yellow fever vaccination. Using its own MiXCR run on the 5' RACE reads, TCRdb lists one record per CDR3 protein. The sample has a few hundred thousand distinct CDR3 sequences; roughly 10% are singletons. Sequencing used PBMCs, obtained on the day of the first yellow fever vaccination. Receptors were obtained from a young man who received the YFV17D yellow fever vaccine. Both conserved end residues are part of each CDR3. A D gene is named only where the DNA matches it firmly. Part of the rows lack a size; the others show once, few, many or a class for expanded clones.

-	TRBV6-1	TRBJ2-3	-	CASSEMVGAGDTQYF	TGTGCCAGCAGTGAAATGGTTGGGGCAGGGGATACGCAGTATTTT
-	TRBV5-6	TRBJ2-1	-	CASSFWTGKNEQFF	TGTGCCAGCAGCTTTTGGACTGGCAAAAATGAGCAGTTCTTC
few	TRBV6-1	TRBJ2-7	-	CASNLQGPSYEQYF	TGTGCCAGCAACTTACAGGGACCGTCCTACGAGCAGTACTTC
-	TRBV7-9	TRBJ1-3	-	CASSLAGPQPSGNTIYF	TGTGCCAGCAGCTTAGCAGGGCCACAGCCCTCTGGAAACACCATATATTTT
-	TRBV29-1	TRBJ1-4	TRBD1	CSALTGEAANEKLFF	TGCAGCGCTTTGACAGGGGAGGCGGCTAATGAAAAACTGTTTTTT
-	TRBV11-2	TRBJ2-3	-	CASSYRAGSWSDTQYF	TGTGCCAGCAGCTACCGGGCGGGGAGTTGGTCAGATACGCAGTATTTT
few	TRBV18	TRBJ1-1	TRBD1	CASSRGTGMNTEAFF	TGTGCCAGCTCACGAGGGACAGGCATGAACACTGAAGCTTTCTTT
-	TRBV7-2	TRBJ1-4	-	CASSLARTVTNEKLFF	TGTGCCAGCAGCTTGGCTCGGACGGTGACAAATGAAAAACTGTTTTTT
few	TRBV7-2	TRBJ1-1	TRBD1	CASSFSRGKAFF	TGTGCCAGCAGCTTTAGCAGGGGGAAAGCTTTCTTT
-	TRBV7-2	TRBJ2-5	-	CTSSTSPQRQETQYF	TGTACCAGCAGCACCTCTCCGCAACGTCAAGAGACCCAGTACTTC
-	TRBV15	TRBJ1-5	TRBD1	CATSRGVGGSNQPQHF	TGTGCCACCAGCAGAGGAGTAGGGGGCAGCAATCAGCCCCAGCATTTT
many	TRBV20-1	TRBJ2-5	-	CSANPLARETQYF	TGCAGTGCCAACCCCCTAGCGCGCGAGACCCAGTACTTC
few	TRBV5-1	TRBJ2-5	-	CASCPMGGGETQYF	TGCGCCAGCTGCCCGATGGGGGGCGGTGAGACCCAGTACTTC
few	TRBV5-1	TRBJ2-4	-	CASSSEGEIIQYF	TGCGCCAGCAGCTCGGAGGGGGAAATCATTCAGTACTTC
-	TRBV4-1	TRBJ1-2	TRBD1	CASSPQDRHGYTF	TGCGCCAGCAGCCCCCAGGACAGGCATGGCTACACCTTC
few	TRBV20-1	TRBJ1-2	-	CSARTSLGYGYTF	TGCAGTGCTAGGACCTCCCTAGGCTATGGCTACACCTTC
many	TRBV12-3/TRBV12-4	TRBJ1-6	-	CASSPRGDTYNSPLHF	TGTGCCAGCAGCCCGAGGGGGGATACCTATAATTCACCCCTCCACTTT
-	TRBV6-1	TRBJ2-2	TRBD2	CASTPSGGSSGELFF	TGTGCCAGCACTCCTAGCGGGGGATCATCGGGGGAGCTGTTTTTT
-	TRBV5-5	TRBJ1-4	-	CASSSSRAFKNEKLFF	TGTGCCAGCAGCTCTAGCCGGGCTTTCAAGAATGAAAAACTGTTTTTT
few	TRBV7-6	TRBJ2-2	-	CASSLKTANTGELFF	TGTGCCAGCAGCTTAAAAACAGCGAACACCGGGGAGCTGTTTTTT
-	TRBV6-2/TRBV6-3	TRBJ2-1	TRBD2	CASSTGGRYNEQFF	TGTGCCAGCAGTACCGGGGGGAGATACAATGAGCAGTTCTTC
many	TRBV5-1	TRBJ1-6	TRBD1	CASSRGQARANSPLHF	TGCGCCAGCAGCCGAGGACAGGCCCGGGCCAATTCACCCCTCCACTTT
few	TRBV20-1	TRBJ2-1	TRBD2	CSAWDLAGSSYNEQFF	TGCAGTGCTTGGGATTTAGCGGGTAGCTCCTACAATGAGCAGTTCTTC
-	TRBV12-3/TRBV12-4	TRBJ2-3	TRBD1	CASNWSGQGSDTQYF	TGTGCCAGCAATTGGTCGGGACAGGGGTCAGATACGCAGTATTTT
many	TRBV7-3	TRBJ2-2	-	CASSSMKGHTGELFF	TGTGCCAGCAGCTCCATGAAGGGTCACACCGGGGAGCTGTTTTTT
-	TRBV6-2/TRBV6-3	TRBJ1-1	TRBD1	CASRSWDRGPSAFF	TGTGCCAGCAGAAGCTGGGACAGGGGGCCGTCAGCTTTCTTT
many	TRBV5-6	TRBJ2-1	TRBD1	CASSLATGAYNEQFF	TGTGCCAGCAGCTTGGCGACAGGGGCCTACAATGAGCAGTTCTTC
few	TRBV9	TRBJ2-3	-	CASSVDIGGTDTQYF	TGTGCCAGCAGCGTGGACATCGGGGGTACAGATACGCAGTATTTT
-	TRBV12-3/TRBV12-4	TRBJ2-6	-	CASSSWEGVNLYSGANVLTF	TGTGCCAGCAGTTCGTGGGAAGGGGTGAACTTATACTCTGGGGCCAACGTCCTGACTTTC
few	TRBV19	TRBJ2-2	TRBD1	CASSPLGQGNTGELFF	TGTGCCAGTAGTCCCCTCGGACAGGGGAACACCGGGGAGCTGTTTTTT
-	TRBV29-1	TRBJ2-1	-	CSVVPGSDNEQFF	TGCAGCGTTGTCCCCGGGTCTGACAATGAGCAGTTCTTC
-	TRBV5-1	TRBJ2-7	TRBD1	CASSTGQLSYEQYF	TGCGCCAGCAGCACGGGACAGCTCTCCTACGAGCAGTACTTC
few	TRBV12-3/TRBV12-4	TRBJ1-2	-	CASRDSRTIYGYTF	TGTGCCAGCAGGGATTCCAGGACAATCTATGGCTACACCTTC
few	TRBV7-2	TRBJ1-2	-	CASSQGFNSYGYTF	TGTGCCAGCAGTCAAGGGTTTAACTCCTATGGCTACACCTTC
-	TRBV19	TRBJ2-2	-	CASSQWRGQGNTGELFF	TGTGCCAGTAGTCAGTGGAGAGGTCAGGGGAACACCGGGGAGCTGTTTTTT
-	TRBV25-1	TRBJ1-3	-	CASRLGGGNTIYF	TGTGCCAGCAGGCTTGGGGGTGGAAACACCATATATTTT
many	TRBV4-3	TRBJ2-4	TRBD2	CASSQDEASGGLAKNIQYF	TGCGCCAGCAGCCAAGACGAGGCTAGCGGGGGGCTAGCCAAAAACATTCAGTACTTC
few	TRBV27	TRBJ2-3	-	CASGTRVFEHTDTQYF	TGTGCCAGCGGCACTAGGGTATTCGAGCACACAGATACGCAGTATTTT
once	TRBV7-2	TRBJ2-3	TRBD2	CASSLDGGAFGTQYF	TGTGCCAGCAGCCTGGACGGGGGGGCCTTTGGTACGCAGTATTTT
few	TRBV7-2	TRBJ2-7	-	CASSLGNRREQYF	TGTGCCAGCAGTCTGGGTAATCGGCGCGAGCAGTACTTC
-	TRBV27	TRBJ1-5	-	CASSLGRIQPQHF	TGTGCCAGCAGTTTAGGCAGGATCCAGCCCCAGCATTTT
many	TRBV5-4	TRBJ2-5	-	CASSLGTDQETQYF	TGTGCCAGCAGCTTGGGGACAGACCAAGAGACCCAGTACTTC
few	TRBV11-2	TRBJ2-2	TRBD2	CASSPASGGNTGELFF	TGTGCCAGCAGCCCTGCTAGCGGAGGAAACACCGGGGAGCTGTTTTTT
many	TRBV7-2	TRBJ1-1	TRBD1	CASSSGQGTEAFF	TGTGCCAGCAGCTCTGGACAGGGGACTGAAGCTTTCTTT
-	TRBV5-1	TRBJ2-1	-	CASSFEGKDNEQFF	TGCGCCAGCAGCTTCGAAGGGAAGGACAATGAGCAGTTCTTC
-	TRBV20-1	TRBJ2-2	TRBD2	CSAREIAGTGELFF	TGCAGTGCTAGGGAGATAGCGGGGACCGGGGAGCTGTTTTTT
-	TRBV4-3	TRBJ1-2	-	CASSQGPQSPYGYTF	TGCGCCAGCAGCCAAGGACCTCAGAGCCCCTATGGCTACACCTTC
-	TRBV5-1	TRBJ2-3	-	CASSLLRGREDTQYF	TGCGCCAGCAGCTTGCTCCGGGGGCGCGAAGATACGCAGTATTTT
many	TRBV6-1	TRBJ2-1	TRBD2	CASSQRTSGGVEQFF	TGTGCCAGCAGTCAAAGGACTAGCGGGGGAGTGGAGCAGTTCTTC
few	TRBV9	TRBJ2-3	TRBD2	CASSVGPTSGGTDTQYF	TGTGCCAGCAGCGTGGGACCCACTAGCGGTGGCACAGATACGCAGTATTTT
few	TRBV27	TRBJ1-1	-	CASSLNRDSYTEAFF	TGTGCCAGCAGTTTAAACCGAGATAGTTACACTGAAGCTTTCTTT
few	TRBV11-1	TRBJ2-2	TRBD2	CASRRLAGDTGELFF	TGTGCCAGCAGACGACTAGCGGGGGACACCGGGGAGCTGTTTTTT
-	TRBV18	TRBJ1-5	TRBD1	CASSPETGYQPQHF	TGTGCCAGCTCACCAGAGACAGGGTATCAGCCCCAGCATTTT